The T cell receptor (beta chain) described here comes from a study of graft-versus-host responses after intestinal transplantation. Study-level information: Recipients got multivisceral, liver-intestinal, or isolated intestinal transplants. Every recipient had anti-thymocyte globulin induction and approximately three years of tacrolimus plus steroids.

General study results and limits: The presence of high graft-versus-host to host-versus-graft clonal ratios in allografts characterized patients with graft-donor T cell macrochimerism. Recipient marrow showed GvH clones, some seen first in ileum or blood.

V trimming: 2 bases; J trimming: 4 bases; junction bases outside the gene matches: 3. The CDR3 runs to 14 residues. Germline loops: CDR1 SGHRS, CDR2 YFSETQ. A word on this clone: Its antigen is undetermined.

Assay used: immunoSEQ multiplex PCR; TCRdb lists only in-frame clones, some missing. The sample yields 90,000 to 95,000 clones, just over 90% seen once. The chain recombines TRBV5-1 with TRBJ1-5; 7 bases agree with TRBD1. The receptor comes from a human donor who received an intestinal transplant. The source material was unstimulated CD8+ T cells sorted from spleen or lymph node cells, sampled before intestinal transplant. CDR3 nucleotides: TGCGCCAGCAGCTTAGGGACAGAAAATCAGCCCCAGCATTTT. It yields the protein CASSLGTENQPQHF.